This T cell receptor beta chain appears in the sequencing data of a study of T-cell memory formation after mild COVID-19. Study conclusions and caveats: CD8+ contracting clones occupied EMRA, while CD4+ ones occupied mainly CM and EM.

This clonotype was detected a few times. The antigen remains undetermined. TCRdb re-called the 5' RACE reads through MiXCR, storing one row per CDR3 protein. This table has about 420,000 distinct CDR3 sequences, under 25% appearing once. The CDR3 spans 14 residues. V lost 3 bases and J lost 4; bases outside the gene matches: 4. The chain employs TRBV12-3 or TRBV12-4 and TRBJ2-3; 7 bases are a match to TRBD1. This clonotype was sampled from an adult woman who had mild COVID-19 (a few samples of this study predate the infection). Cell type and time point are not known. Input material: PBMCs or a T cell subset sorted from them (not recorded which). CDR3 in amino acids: CASSLRGPADTQYF. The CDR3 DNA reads TGTGCCAGCAGTTTGAGGGGGCCTGCAGATACGCAGTATTTT.